This T cell receptor (beta chain) is drawn from a study of OX40 agonist ivuxolimab in advanced cancers. Study outcomes and limitations: Relative to CD4+, CD8+ T cells held more expanded clones on average.

Systemic immunosuppression or a history of autoimmune disease excluded patients. In this sample, this clone turned up a few times. What it binds is not known. The data were produced by immunoSEQ multiplex PCR, yet TCRdb's version contains in-frame clones alone and is incomplete. The data show about 37,000 clones, around 89% seen once. The CDR3 totals 15 residues. Trimming stripped 3 bases from V and 7 bases from J, with 13 bases between. Germline V lookup: CDR1 KGHSH, CDR2 LQKENI. Sequences were derived from CD4+ or CD8+ T cells sorted from blood, sampled in a trial of the OX40 agonist ivuxolimab. The gene calls are TRBV18 and TRBJ1-6, with TRBD1 as a possible D gene (6 bases). This sequence originates from an adult with an advanced solid tumor such as melanoma, head and neck, liver or kidney cancer. Here the CDR3 DNA reads TGTGCCAGCTCACCTTCGACAGGCTTAAATTCACCCCTCCACTTT. Translation gives CASSPSTGLNSPLHF. Full variable domain (remainder filled in from reference TRBV18 and TRBJ1-6): NAGVMQNPRHLVRRRGQEARLRCSPMKGHSHVYWYRQLPEEGLKFMVYLQKENIIDESGMPKERFSAEFPKEGPSILRIQQVVRGDSAAYFCASSPSTGLNSPLHFGNGTRLTVT.